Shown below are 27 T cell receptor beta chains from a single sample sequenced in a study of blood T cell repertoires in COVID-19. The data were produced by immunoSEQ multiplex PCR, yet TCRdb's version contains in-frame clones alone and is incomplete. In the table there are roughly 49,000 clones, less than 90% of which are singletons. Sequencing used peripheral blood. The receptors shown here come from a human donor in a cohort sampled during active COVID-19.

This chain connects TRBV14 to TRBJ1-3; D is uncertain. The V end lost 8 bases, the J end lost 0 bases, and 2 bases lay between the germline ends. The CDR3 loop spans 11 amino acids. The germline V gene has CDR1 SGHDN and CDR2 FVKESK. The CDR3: CASRSGNTIYF. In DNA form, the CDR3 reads TGTGCCAGCCGCTCTGGAAACACCATATATTTT.

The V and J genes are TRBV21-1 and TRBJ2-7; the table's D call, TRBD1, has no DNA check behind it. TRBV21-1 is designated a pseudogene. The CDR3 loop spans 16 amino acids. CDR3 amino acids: CASSKGEGQGANEQYF. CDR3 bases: TGTGCCAGCAGCAAAGGGGAGGGACAGGGGGCCAACGAGCAGTACTTC.

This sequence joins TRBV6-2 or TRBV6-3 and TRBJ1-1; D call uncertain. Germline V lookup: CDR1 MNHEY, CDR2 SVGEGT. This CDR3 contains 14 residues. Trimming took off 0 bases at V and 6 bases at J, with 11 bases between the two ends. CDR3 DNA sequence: TGTGCCAGCAGTTACTCGAGCGTGGTTCCTGAAGCTTTCTTT. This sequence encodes CASSYSSVVPEAFF.

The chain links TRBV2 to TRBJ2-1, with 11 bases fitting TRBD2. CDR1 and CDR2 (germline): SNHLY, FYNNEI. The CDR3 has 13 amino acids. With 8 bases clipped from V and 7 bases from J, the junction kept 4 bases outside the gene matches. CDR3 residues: CASQRLAGNEQFF. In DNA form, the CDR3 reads TGTGCCAGCCAAAGACTAGCGGGAAATGAGCAGTTCTTC.

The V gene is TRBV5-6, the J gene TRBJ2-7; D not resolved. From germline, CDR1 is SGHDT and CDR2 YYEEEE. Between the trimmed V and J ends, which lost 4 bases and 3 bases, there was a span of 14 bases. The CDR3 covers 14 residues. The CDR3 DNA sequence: TGTGCCAGCAGCCCCCAAAACTTCATCTACGAGCAGTACTTC. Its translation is CASSPQNFIYEQYF.

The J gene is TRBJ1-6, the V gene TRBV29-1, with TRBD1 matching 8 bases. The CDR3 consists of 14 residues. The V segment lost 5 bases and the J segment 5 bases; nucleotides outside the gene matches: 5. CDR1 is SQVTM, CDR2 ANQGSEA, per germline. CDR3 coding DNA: TGCAGCGTTAGCTCGGGACAGGATAATTCACCCCTCCACTTT. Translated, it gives CSVSSGQDNSPLHF.

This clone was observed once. CDR3 loop: CASSLNADQPQHF. CDR3 nucleotide sequence: TGTGCCAGCAGTTTAAATGCGGATCAGCCCCAGCATTTT. The rearrangement uses TRBV12-3 or TRBV12-4 and TRBJ1-5; D ambiguous. With 2 bases removed from V and 5 bases from J, the gap between germline ends came to 7 bases. The CDR3 is 13 amino acids.

The chain's CDR3 is CASSSPGQGSHSNQPQHF. CDR3 nucleotides: TGTGCCAGCAGTTCACCGGGACAGGGGAGTCATAGCAATCAGCCCCAGCATTTT. The rearrangement joins TRBV28 to TRBJ1-5, with 10 nucleotides matching TRBD1. This CDR3 is 18 amino acids long. Germline trimming cut 4 bases from V and 0 bases from J; bases unmatched to any gene: 9. Germline CDR1 reads MDHEN; CDR2 reads SYDVKM.

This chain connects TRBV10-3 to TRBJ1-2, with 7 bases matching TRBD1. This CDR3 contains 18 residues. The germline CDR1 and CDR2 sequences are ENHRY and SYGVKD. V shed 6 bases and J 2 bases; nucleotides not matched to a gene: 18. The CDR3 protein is CAISDEAGTAAANYGYTF. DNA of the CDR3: TGTGCCATCAGCGATGAGGCGGGGACAGCCGCTGCAAACTATGGCTACACCTTC.

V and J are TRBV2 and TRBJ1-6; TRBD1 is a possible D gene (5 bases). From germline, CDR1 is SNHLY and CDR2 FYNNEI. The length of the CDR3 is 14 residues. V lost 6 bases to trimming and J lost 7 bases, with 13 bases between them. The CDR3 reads CASRAGTANSPLHF. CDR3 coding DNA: TGTGCCAGCAGAGCTGGGACTGCCAATTCACCCCTCCACTTT.

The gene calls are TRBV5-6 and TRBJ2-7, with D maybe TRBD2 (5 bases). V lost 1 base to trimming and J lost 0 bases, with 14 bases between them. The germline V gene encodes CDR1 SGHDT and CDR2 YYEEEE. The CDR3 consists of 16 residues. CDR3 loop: CASSLRPGSASYEQYF. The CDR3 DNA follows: TGTGCCAGCAGCTTGAGACCGGGGTCAGCCTCCTACGAGCAGTACTTC.

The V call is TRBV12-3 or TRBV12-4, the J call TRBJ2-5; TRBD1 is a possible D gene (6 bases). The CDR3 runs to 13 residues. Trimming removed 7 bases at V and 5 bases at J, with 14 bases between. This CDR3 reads CASTQQGLETQYF. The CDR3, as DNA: TGTGCCAGCACCCAACAGGGCCTGGAGACCCAGTACTTC.

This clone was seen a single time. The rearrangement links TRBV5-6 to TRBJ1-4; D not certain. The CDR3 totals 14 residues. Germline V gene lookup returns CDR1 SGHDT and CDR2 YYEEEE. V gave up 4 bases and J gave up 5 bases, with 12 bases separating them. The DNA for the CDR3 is TGTGCCAGCAGCAGCGGGCACCCGAATGAAAAACTGTTTTTT. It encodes CASSSGHPNEKLFF.

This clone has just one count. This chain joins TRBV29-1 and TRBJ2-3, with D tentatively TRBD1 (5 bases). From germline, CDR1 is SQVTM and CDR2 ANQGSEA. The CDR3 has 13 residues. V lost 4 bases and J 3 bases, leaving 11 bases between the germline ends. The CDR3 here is CSVGTINTDTQYF. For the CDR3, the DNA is TGCAGCGTTGGGACAATTAATACAGATACGCAGTATTTT.

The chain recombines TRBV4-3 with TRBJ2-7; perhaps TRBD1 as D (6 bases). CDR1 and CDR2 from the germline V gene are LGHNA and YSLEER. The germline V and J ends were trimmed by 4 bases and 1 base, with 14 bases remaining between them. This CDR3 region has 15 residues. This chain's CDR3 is CASSRSTGLSYEQYF. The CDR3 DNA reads TGCGCCAGCAGCCGATCAACAGGGTTATCCTACGAGCAGTACTTC.

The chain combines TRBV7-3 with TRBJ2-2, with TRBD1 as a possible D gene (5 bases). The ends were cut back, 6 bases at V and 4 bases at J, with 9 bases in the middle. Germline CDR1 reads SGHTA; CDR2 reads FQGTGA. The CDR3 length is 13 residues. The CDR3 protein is CASSQGTTGELFF. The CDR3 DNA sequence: TGTGCCAGCAGTCAGGGTACCACCGGGGAGCTGTTTTTT.

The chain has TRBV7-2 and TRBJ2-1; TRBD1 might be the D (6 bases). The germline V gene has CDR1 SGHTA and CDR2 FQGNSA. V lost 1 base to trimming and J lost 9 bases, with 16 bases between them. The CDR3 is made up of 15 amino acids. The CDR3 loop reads CASSLGMGRGVEQFF. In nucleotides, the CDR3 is TGTGCCAGCAGCTTAGGAATGGGCAGGGGAGTTGAGCAGTTCTTC. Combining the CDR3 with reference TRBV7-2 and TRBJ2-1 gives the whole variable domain GAGVSQSPSNKVTEKGKDVELRCDPISGHTALYWYRQSLGQGLEFLIYFQGNSAPDKSGLPSDRFSAERTGGSVSTLTIQRTQQEDSAVYLCASSLGMGRGVEQFFGPGTRLTVL.

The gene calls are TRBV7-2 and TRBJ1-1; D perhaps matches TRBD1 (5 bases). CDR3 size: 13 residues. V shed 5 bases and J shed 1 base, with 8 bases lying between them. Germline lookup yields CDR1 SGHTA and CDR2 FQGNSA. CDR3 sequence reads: CASSVQGNTEAFF. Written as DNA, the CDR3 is TGTGCCAGCAGCGTCCAGGGGAACACTGAAGCTTTCTTT.

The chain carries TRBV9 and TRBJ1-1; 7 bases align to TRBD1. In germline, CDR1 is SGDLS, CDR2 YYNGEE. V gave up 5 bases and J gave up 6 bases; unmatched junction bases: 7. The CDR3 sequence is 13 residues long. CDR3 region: CASSQIQGAEAFF. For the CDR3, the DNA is TGTGCCAGCAGTCAAATTCAGGGGGCTGAAGCTTTCTTT.

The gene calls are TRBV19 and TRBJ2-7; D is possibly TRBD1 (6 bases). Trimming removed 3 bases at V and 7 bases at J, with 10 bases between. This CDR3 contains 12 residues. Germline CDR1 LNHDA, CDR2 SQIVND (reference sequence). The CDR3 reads CASSMGAGEQYF. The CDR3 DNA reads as TGTGCCAGTAGTATGGGGGCTGGTGAGCAGTACTTC.

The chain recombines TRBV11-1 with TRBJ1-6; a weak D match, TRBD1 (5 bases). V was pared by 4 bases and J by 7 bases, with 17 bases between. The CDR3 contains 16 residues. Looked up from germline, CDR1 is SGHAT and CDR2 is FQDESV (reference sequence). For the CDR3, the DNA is TGTGCCAGCAGCTCCCCCCGGGGGACCTTGAATTCACCCCTCCACTTT. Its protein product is CASSSPRGTLNSPLHF.

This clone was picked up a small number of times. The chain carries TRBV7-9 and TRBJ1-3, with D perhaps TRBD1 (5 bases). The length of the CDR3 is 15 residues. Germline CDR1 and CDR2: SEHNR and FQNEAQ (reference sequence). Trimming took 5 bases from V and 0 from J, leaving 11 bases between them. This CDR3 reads CASSPQGGSGNTIYF. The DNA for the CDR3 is TGTGCCAGCAGCCCGCAGGGTGGCTCTGGAAACACCATATATTTT.

In nucleotides, the CDR3 is TGTGCCAGTCGGACTAGCGGGGGGCTCAGTTACGAGCAGTACTTC. Translation gives CASRTSGGLSYEQYF. The V call is TRBV19, the J call TRBJ2-7; 14 bases align to TRBD2. V was clipped by 8 bases and J by 4 bases; unmatched bases: 7. Germline CDR1 and CDR2: LNHDA and SQIVND (reference sequence). The CDR3 extends over 15 amino acids.

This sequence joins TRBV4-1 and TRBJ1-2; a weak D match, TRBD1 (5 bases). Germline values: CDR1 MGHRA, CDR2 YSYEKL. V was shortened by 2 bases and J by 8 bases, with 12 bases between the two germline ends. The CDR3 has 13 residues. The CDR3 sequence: CASSQPDSSGYTF. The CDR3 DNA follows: TGCGCCAGCAGCCAACCCGACAGTTCCGGCTACACCTTC.

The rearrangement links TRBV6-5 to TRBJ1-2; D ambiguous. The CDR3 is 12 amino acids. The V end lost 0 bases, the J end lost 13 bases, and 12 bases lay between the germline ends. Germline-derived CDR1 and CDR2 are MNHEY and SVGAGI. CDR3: CASSYSNSMLTF. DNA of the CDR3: TGTGCCAGCAGTTACTCGAACAGTATGCTCACCTTC.

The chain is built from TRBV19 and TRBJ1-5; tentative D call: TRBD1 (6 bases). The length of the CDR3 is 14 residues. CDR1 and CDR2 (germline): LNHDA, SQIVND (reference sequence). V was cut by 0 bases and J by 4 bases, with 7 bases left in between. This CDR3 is CASSIEGANQPQHF. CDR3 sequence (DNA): TGTGCCAGTAGTATAGAGGGGGCTAATCAGCCCCAGCATTTT.

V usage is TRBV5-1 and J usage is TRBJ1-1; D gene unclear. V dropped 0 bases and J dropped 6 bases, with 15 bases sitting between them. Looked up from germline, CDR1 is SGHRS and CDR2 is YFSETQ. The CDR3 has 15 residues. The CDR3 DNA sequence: TGCGCCAGCAGCTTGGTGGTGGTTGCGCGAGCTGAAGCTTTCTTT. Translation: CASSLVVVARAEAFF.